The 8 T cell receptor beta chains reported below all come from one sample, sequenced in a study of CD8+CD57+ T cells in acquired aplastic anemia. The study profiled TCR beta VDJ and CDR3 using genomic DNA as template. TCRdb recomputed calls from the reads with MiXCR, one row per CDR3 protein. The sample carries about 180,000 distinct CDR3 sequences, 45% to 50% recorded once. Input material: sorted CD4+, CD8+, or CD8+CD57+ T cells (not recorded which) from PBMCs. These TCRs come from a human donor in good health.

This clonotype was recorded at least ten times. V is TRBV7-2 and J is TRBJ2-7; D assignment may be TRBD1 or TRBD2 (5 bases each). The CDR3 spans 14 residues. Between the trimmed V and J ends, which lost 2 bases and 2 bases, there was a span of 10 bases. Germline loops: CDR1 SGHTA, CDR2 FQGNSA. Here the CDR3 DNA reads TGTGCCAGCAGCTTAAGCGAGGGGACCTACGAGCAGTACTTC. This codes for CASSLSEGTYEQYF.

For the CDR3, the DNA is TGTGCCATCACCGGGTCGGCACGGGAGACTGAAGCTTTCTTT. As protein: CAITGSARETEAFF. This rearrangement joins TRBV10-3 to TRBJ1-1; no definite D call. Germline V gene sequence: CDR1 ENHRY, CDR2 SYGVKD. CDR3 length: 14 residues. V was cut by 7 bases and J by 5 bases, with 17 bases left in between.

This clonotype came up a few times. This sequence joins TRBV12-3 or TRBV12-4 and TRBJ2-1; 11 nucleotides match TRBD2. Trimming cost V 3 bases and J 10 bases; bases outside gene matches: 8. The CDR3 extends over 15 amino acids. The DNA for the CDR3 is TGTGCCAGCAGTTTCCTGAATTTAGCGGGAGGGGAGCAGTTCTTC. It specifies CASSFLNLAGGEQFF.

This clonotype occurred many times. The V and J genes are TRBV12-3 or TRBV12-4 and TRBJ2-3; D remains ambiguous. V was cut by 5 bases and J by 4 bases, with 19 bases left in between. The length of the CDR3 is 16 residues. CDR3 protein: CASSPQTLPRADTQYF. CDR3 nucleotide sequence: TGTGCCAGCAGTCCTCAGACTCTCCCAAGGGCAGATACGCAGTATTTT.

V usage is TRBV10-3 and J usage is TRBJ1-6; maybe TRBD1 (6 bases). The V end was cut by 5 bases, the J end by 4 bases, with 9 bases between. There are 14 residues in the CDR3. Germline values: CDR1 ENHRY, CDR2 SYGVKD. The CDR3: CAISLDSYNSPLHF. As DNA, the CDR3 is TGTGCCATCAGTTTGGACAGTTATAATTCACCCCTCCACTTT.

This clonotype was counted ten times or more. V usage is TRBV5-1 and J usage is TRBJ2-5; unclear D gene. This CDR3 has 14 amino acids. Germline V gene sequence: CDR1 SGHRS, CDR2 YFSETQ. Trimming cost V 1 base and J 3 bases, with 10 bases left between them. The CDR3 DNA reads TGCGCCAGCAGCTTGTTTCCGGGCGAAGAGACCCAGTACTTC. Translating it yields CASSLFPGEETQYF.

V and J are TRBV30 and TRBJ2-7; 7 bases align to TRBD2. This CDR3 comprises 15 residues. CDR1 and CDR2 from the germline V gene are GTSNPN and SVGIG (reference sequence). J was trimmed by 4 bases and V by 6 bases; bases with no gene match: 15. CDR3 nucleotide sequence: TGTGCCTGCTATCCCTGGGGGGGTCCGGGGTACGAGCAGTACTTC. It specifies CACYPWGGPGYEQYF. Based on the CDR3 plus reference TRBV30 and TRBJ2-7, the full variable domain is SQTIHQWPATLVQPVGSPLSLECTVEGTSNPNLYWYRQAAGRGLQLLFYSVGIGQISSEVPQNLSASRPQDRQFILSSKKLLLSDSGFYLCACYPWGGPGYEQYFGPGTRLTVT.

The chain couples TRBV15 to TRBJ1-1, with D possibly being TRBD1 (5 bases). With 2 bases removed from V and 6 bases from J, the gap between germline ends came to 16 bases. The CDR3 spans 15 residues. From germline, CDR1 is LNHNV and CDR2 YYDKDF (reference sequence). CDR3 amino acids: CATSRPGAVQAEAFF. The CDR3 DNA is TGTGCCACCAGCAGACCTGGGGCCGTTCAGGCTGAAGCTTTCTTT.